This T cell receptor (beta chain) was sequenced during a study of human T cells and chemical hapten exposure. Time point denoted: patch test 3, about 24 weeks after DPC sensitization. Sample treatment: therapeutic diphenylcyclopropenone sensitization with weekly scalp DPC. Attachment of unique molecular identifiers to individual cDNA molecules was performed in the library. TCRdb analysed the RACE reads with MiXCR anew, one entry per CDR3 protein. The sample holds more than 85,000 distinct CDR3 sequences; approximately 36% are singletons and the top ten take approximately 3%. CDR1 and CDR2 from the germline V gene are KGHDR and SFDVKD. V lost 9 bases and J lost 1, with 7 bases in between. The CDR3 has 12 amino acids.

This chain joins TRBV24-1 and TRBJ2-3; no firm D call. This specimen was whole blood, taken in connection with sensitization to the hapten diphenylcyclopropenone (DPC). The receptor's source is a man between 35 and 55 years old with alopecia areata. Some clones in this sample may be carry-over from other donors' samples. The CDR3 sequence: CATQAGTDTQYF. The CDR3 DNA reads as TGTGCCACCCAAGCCGGCACAGATACGCAGTATTTT.